This T cell receptor beta chain came from a study of CD4 T cells in relation to SARS-CoV-2 and coronaviruses. In the study overall: After approximately 10 days of antigen culture, PBMC TCR beta CDR3s were sequenced.

The unexposed donors gave CD4+ T cells in about 2011-2019, prior to COVID-19. The cells were cultured for under twelve days before CD4+ T cells were isolated. Testing used SARS-CoV-2 S/N and four cold-coronavirus spikes on unexposed-donor CD4+ T cells, cells permitting. Cultures held under 2.5 million PBMCs per well with about 10 IU/ml IL-2. As to this clone: Its antigen remains unknown.

Germline V lookup: CDR1 SGHNT, CDR2 YENEEA. The CDR3 is 14 residues long. Trimming pared 0 bases from V and 10 bases from J, leaving 12 bases between. Sequencing used immunoSEQ multiplex PCR; TCRdb keeps in-frame clones, though not all of them. The table includes about 26,000 clones, about three quarters detected once. General study points: Compared with monoreactive clones, crossreactive clones showed significantly weaker SARS-CoV-2 expansion.

Sequenced sample: CD4+ T cells from PBMCs, cultured in vitro. The chain recombines TRBV11-3 with TRBJ2-2, with D unclear. The source of this sequence is a human donor in good health. CDR3 in amino acids: CASSLESSSVELFF. The DNA of the CDR3 is TGTGCCAGCAGCTTAGAATCTTCCTCCGTGGAGCTGTTTTTT.